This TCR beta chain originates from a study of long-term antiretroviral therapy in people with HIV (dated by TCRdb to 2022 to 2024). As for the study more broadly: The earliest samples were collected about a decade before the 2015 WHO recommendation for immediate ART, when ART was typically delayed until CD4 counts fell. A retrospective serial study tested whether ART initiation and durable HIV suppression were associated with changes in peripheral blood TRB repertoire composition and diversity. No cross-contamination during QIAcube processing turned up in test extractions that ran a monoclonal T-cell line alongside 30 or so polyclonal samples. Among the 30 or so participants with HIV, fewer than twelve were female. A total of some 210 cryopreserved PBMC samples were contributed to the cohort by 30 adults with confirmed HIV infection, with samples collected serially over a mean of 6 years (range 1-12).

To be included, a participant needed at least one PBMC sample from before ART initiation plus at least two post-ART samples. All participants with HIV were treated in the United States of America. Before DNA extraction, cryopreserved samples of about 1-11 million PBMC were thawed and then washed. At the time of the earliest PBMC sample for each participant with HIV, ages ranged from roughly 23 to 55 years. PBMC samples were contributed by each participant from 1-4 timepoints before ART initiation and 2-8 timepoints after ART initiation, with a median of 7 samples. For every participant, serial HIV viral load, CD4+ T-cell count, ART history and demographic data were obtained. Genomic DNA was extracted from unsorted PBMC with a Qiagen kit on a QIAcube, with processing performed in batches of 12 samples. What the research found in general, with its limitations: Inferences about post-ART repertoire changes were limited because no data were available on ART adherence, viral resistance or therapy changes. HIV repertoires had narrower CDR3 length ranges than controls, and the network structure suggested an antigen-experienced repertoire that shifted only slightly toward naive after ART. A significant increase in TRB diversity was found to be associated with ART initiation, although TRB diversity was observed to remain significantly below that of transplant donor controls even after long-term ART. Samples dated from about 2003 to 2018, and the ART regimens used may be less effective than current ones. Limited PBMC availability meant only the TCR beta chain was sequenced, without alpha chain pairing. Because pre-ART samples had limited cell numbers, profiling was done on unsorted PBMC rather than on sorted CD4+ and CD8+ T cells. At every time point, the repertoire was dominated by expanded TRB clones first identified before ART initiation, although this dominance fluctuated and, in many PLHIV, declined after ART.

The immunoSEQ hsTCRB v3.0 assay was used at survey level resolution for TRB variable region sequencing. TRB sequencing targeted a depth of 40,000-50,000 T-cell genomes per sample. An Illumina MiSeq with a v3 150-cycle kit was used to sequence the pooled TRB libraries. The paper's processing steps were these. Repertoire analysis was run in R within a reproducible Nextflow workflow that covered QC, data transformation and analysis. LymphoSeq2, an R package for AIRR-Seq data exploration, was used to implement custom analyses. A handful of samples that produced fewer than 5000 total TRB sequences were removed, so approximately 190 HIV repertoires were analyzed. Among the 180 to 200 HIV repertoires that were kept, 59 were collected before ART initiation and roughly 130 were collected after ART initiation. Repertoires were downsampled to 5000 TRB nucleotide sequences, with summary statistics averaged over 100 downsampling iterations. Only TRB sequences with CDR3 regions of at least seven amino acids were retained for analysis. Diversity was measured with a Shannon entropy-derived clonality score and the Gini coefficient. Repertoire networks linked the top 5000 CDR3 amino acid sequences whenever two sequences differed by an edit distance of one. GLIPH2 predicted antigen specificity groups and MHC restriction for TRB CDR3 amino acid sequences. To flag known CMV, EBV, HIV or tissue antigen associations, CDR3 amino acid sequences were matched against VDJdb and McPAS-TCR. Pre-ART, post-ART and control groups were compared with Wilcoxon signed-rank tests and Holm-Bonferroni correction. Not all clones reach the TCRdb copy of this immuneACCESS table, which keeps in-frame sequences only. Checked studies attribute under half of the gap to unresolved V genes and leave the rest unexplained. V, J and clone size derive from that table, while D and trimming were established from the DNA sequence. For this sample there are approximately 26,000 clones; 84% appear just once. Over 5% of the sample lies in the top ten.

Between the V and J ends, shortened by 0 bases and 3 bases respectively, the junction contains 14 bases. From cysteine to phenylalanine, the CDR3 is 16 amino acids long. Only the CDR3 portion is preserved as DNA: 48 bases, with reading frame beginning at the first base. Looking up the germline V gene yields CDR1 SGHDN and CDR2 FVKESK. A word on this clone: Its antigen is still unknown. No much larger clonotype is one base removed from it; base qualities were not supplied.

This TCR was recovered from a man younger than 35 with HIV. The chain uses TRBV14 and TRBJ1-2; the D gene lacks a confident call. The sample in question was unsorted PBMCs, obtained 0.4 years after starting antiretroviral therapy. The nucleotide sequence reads TGTGCCAGCAGCCAAGAATTCTCCCGAAGTCACTATGGCTACACCTTC. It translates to CASSQEFSRSHYGYTF.